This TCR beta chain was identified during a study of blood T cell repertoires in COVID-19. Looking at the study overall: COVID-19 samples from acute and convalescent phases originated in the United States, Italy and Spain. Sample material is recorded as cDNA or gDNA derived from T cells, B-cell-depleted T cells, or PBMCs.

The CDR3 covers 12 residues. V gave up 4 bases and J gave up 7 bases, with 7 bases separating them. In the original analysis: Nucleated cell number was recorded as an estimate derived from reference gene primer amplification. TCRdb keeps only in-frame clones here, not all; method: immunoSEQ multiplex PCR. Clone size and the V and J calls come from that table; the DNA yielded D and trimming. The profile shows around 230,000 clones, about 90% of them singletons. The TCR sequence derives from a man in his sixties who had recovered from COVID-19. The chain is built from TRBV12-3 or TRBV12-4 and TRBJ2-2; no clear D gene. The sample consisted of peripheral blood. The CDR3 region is CASSSVVGELFF. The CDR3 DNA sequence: TGTGCCAGCAGTTCAGTTGTCGGGGAGCTGTTTTTT.